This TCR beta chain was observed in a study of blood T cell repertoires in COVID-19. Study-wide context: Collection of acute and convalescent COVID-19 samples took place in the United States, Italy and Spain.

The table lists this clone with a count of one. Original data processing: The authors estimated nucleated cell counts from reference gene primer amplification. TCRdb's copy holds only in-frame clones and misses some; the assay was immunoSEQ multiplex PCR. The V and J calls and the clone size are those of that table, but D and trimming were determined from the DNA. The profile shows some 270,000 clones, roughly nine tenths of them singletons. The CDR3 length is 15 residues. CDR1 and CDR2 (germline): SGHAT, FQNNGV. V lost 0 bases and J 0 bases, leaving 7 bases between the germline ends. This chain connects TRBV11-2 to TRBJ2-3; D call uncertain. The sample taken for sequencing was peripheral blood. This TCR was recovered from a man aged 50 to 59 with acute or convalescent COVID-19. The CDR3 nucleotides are TGTGCCAGCAGCTTAGATGTCGGGAGCACAGATACGCAGTATTTT. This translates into CASSLDVGSTDTQYF.